A single sample is the source of the 26 T cell receptor beta chains below, sequenced in a study of control samples from healthy donors and cancer patients. Profiled with immunoSEQ multiplex PCR; TCRdb holds only in-frame clones, not every one. The table records around 130,000 clones, 80% to 90% of them present only once. The sequencing sample was made of blood. These receptor sequences come from a man aged 25-45 years in good health.

V usage is TRBV30 and J usage is TRBJ2-7; D gene ambiguous. The germline V gene encodes CDR1 GTSNPN and CDR2 SVGIG (reference sequence). Trimming took 1 base from V and 2 from J, leaving 15 bases between them. The CDR3 loop spans 15 amino acids. CDR3 nucleotides: TGTGCCTGGAGTGGACAAATTACGACCGCCTACGAGCAGTACTTC. Translating it yields CAWSGQITTAYEQYF.

This rearrangement joins TRBV11-3 to TRBJ1-1; the D is unclear. Trimming took off 5 bases at V and 1 base at J, with 8 bases between the two ends. This CDR3 has 13 amino acids. Germline lookup yields CDR1 SGHNT and CDR2 YENEEA. The CDR3 region is CASSQRWNTEAFF. In DNA form, the CDR3 reads TGTGCCAGCAGCCAGCGCTGGAACACTGAAGCTTTCTTT.

The chain links TRBV3-1 (or the pseudogene TRBV3-2) to TRBJ2-1; D call uncertain. The CDR3 sequence is 12 residues long. V lost 1 base to trimming and J lost 5 bases, with 3 bases between them. Germline V lookup: CDR1 LGHDT, CDR2 YNNKEL (reference sequence). The CDR3 spells CASSQADNEQFF. The CDR3 DNA is TGTGCCAGCAGCCAAGCAGACAATGAGCAGTTCTTC.

This clone was counted once. This chain joins TRBV7-9 and TRBJ1-1, with D uncertain. V lost 7 bases and J 1 base, leaving 10 bases between the germline ends. The CDR3 has 13 residues. Germline V gene sequence: CDR1 SEHNR, CDR2 FQNEAQ (reference sequence). CDR3 nucleotide sequence: TGTGCCAGCACCCCCCGGGAGAACACTGAAGCTTTCTTT. It yields the protein CASTPRENTEAFF.

This chain links TRBV28 with TRBJ2-1; 7 nucleotides line up with TRBD2. The germline V gene encodes CDR1 MDHEN and CDR2 SYDVKM. CDR3 length: 15 residues. With V trimmed by 5 bases and J by 3 bases, 7 bases remained unmatched. DNA of the CDR3: TGTGCCAGCAGTCCCTCGGCGGGAGTCTACAATGAGCAGTTCTTC. Its translation: CASSPSAGVYNEQFF.

The chain is built from TRBV7-9 and TRBJ2-3; D possibly corresponds to TRBD1 (5 bases). The V end lost 5 bases, the J end lost 3 bases, and 15 bases lay between the germline ends. Germline CDR1 SEHNR, CDR2 FQNEAQ (reference sequence). The CDR3 is 15 residues long. This chain's CDR3 is CASSRPLQVTDTQYF. The DNA for the CDR3 is TGTGCCAGCAGCCGGCCCCTACAGGTGACAGATACGCAGTATTTT.

As DNA, the CDR3 is TGTGCCAGCAGCCCGGATCGCGGGGGCGGGGGTACGCAGTATTTT. Protein product: CASSPDRGGGGTQYF. This chain joins TRBV7-3 and TRBJ2-3; D may be TRBD2 (7 bases). The germline V and J ends were trimmed by 5 bases and 8 bases, with 20 bases remaining between them. CDR1 is SGHTA, CDR2 FQGTGA, per germline. CDR3 length: 15 amino acids.

The chain carries TRBV19 and TRBJ1-5; TRBD1 aligns across 7 bases. There are 14 residues in the CDR3. V dropped 7 bases and J dropped 6; count of bases not matched to a gene: 9. CDR1 is LNHDA and CDR2 is SQIVND in the germline V gene (reference sequence). CDR3: CASTSGGSGQPQHF. The CDR3 DNA reads TGTGCCAGTACTTCAGGGGGTTCTGGTCAGCCCCAGCATTTT. The whole variable domain, remainder taken from reference TRBV19 and TRBJ1-5, is DGGITQSPKYLFRKEGQNVTLSCEQNLNHDAMYWYRQDPGQGLRLIYYSQIVNDFQKGDIAEGYSVSREKKESFPLTVTSAQKNPTAFYLCASTSGGSGQPQHFGDGTRLSIL.

The rearrangement links TRBV15 to TRBJ1-2, with 8 bases that match TRBD1. Germline-derived CDR1 and CDR2 are LNHNV and YYDKDF (reference sequence). This CDR3 has 11 amino acids. V trimming: 8 bases; J trimming: 8 bases; junction bases outside the gene matches: 4. CDR3 DNA sequence: TGTGCCACCGGACAGGGAGGAGGCTACACCTTC. This sequence encodes CATGQGGGYTF.

This clone is medium-sized (0.01 to 0.1%) within its sample. The rearrangement links TRBV2 to TRBJ1-1, with D perhaps TRBD1 (5 bases). Trimming took off 4 bases at V and 4 bases at J, with 10 bases between the two ends. Germline V gene data show CDR1 as SNHLY and CDR2 as FYNNEI. The CDR3 covers 13 residues. CDR3 in amino acids: CASSVGEVTEAFF. CDR3 DNA sequence: TGTGCCAGCAGTGTGGGGGAAGTCACTGAAGCTTTCTTT.

The chain has TRBV19 and TRBJ1-1; unclear D gene. V was cut by 1 base and J by 4 bases, with 13 bases left in between. This CDR3 is 15 amino acids long. The V gene's germline CDR1 is LNHDA and CDR2 SQIVND (reference sequence). CDR3 DNA: TGTGCCAGTAGTATAGGGCCGGAAAGGAGCACTGAAGCTTTCTTT. It encodes CASSIGPERSTEAFF.

The chain couples TRBV18 to TRBJ1-1; TRBD1 matches at 10 bases. The CDR3 has 15 residues. CDR1 and CDR2 (germline): KGHSH, LQKENI. J gave up 10 bases and V 2 bases, and 10 bases lay outside the gene matches. CDR3 in amino acids: CASSPWDLGQGTAFF. The CDR3, as DNA: TGTGCCAGCTCACCATGGGACTTGGGACAGGGGACAGCTTTCTTT.

The V gene is TRBV25-1, the J gene TRBJ2-6; tentatively, D is TRBD1 or TRBD2 (5 bases each). V was trimmed by 1 base and J by 2 bases, leaving 12 bases between them. This CDR3 comprises 17 residues. CDR1 and CDR2 (germline): MGHDK, SYGVNS. DNA of the CDR3: TGTGCCAGCAGTGAATGGGGACGGCCGCCTGGGGCCAACGTCCTGACTTTC. Encoded protein: CASSEWGRPPGANVLTF. Combining the CDR3 with reference TRBV25-1 and TRBJ2-6 gives the whole variable domain EADIYQTPRYLVIGTGKKITLECSQTMGHDKMYWYQQDPGMELHLIHYSYGVNSTEKGDLSSESTVSRIRTEHFPLTLESARPSHTSQYLCASSEWGRPPGANVLTFGAGSRLTVL.

The J gene is TRBJ1-5, the V gene TRBV5-4; the D is unclear. Germline CDR1 is SGHNT and CDR2 is YYREEE (reference sequence). V dropped 2 bases and J dropped 7 bases, with 16 bases sitting between them. The CDR3 sequence is 15 residues long. The CDR3 DNA is TGTGCCAGCAGCTTCCGTCCCCACAGTAAACAGCCCCAGCATTTT. Translating it yields CASSFRPHSKQPQHF.

The rearrangement uses TRBV10-3 and TRBJ1-2; no reliable D call. The length of the CDR3 is 14 residues. Trimming took off 11 bases at V and 7 bases at J, with 23 bases between the two ends. CDR1 is ENHRY, CDR2 SYGVKD, per germline. CDR3 sequence (DNA): TGTGCCGCCCATCCCGACTACAGAGGCGGTGGCTACACCTTC. This gives the protein CAAHPDYRGGGYTF.

The CDR3 nucleotides read TGTGCCATCAATCGCATTCCTAATGAAAAACTGTTTTTT. Protein: CAINRIPNEKLFF. This sequence joins TRBV10-3 and TRBJ1-4, with D unclear. Looked up from germline, CDR1 is ENHRY and CDR2 is SYGVKD. This CDR3 comprises 13 residues. V lost 7 bases and J 3 bases, leaving 9 bases between the germline ends.

J is TRBJ1-6 and V is TRBV5-8; D may be TRBD1 (5 bases). This CDR3 contains 15 residues. Germline lookup yields CDR1 SGHTS and CDR2 YDEGEE. Trimming left V 2 bases short and J 8 bases short, with 14 bases between. CDR3 loop: CASSLSGSNYSPLHF. CDR3 DNA sequence: TGTGCCAGCAGCTTATCAGGGTCCAATTATTCACCCCTCCACTTT.

The chain employs TRBV2 and TRBJ2-5; TRBD2 agrees at 10 bases. Germline V CDR1 and CDR2: SNHLY, FYNNEI. This CDR3 is 15 amino acids long. Unmatched junction bases numbered 4, after V lost 1 base and J lost 5 bases. The CDR3 nucleotides are TGTGCCAGCAGTGAAGAGCGGGGGGGCCACGAGACCCAGTACTTC. Encoded protein: CASSEERGGHETQYF.

This clone was counted between two and nine times. The V gene is TRBV19, the J gene TRBJ1-5; 7 bases are shared with TRBD1. V was clipped by 3 bases and J by 7 bases; unmatched bases: 6. Germline V lookup: CDR1 LNHDA, CDR2 SQIVND (reference sequence). The CDR3 consists of 14 residues. CDR3 region: CASSISRGRQPQHF. The DNA of the CDR3 is TGTGCCAGTAGTATCAGCAGGGGGAGGCAGCCCCAGCATTTT.

V is TRBV6-5 and J is TRBJ1-4; D is perhaps TRBD1 (6 bases). Per germline, CDR1 MNHEY and CDR2 SVGAGI. This CDR3 contains 15 residues. The V and J ends lost 6 bases and 8 bases respectively, with 19 bases between them. The CDR3 loop reads CASRPGDSQGEKLFF. The DNA for the CDR3 is TGTGCCAGCAGGCCGGGGGACTCCCAGGGGGAAAAACTGTTTTTT.

The chain links TRBV5-6 to TRBJ2-3; the match to TRBD1 covers 9 bases. Looked up from germline, CDR1 is SGHDT and CDR2 is YYEEEE. CDR3 size: 13 residues. The V segment lost 4 bases and the J segment 5 bases; nucleotides outside the gene matches: 2. The CDR3 nucleotides are TGTGCCAGCAGCCCGACAGGGGGAGATACGCAGTATTTT. It encodes CASSPTGGDTQYF.

The chain carries TRBV7-9 and TRBJ1-3; no clear D gene. This CDR3 has 15 amino acids. Germline V gives CDR1 SEHNR, CDR2 FQNEAQ (reference sequence). The ends were cut back, 5 bases at V and 4 bases at J, with 15 bases in the middle. The CDR3 region has the DNA TGTGCCAGCAGCCCCATTGAAGGAGCCGGAAACACCATATATTTT. It is translated as CASSPIEGAGNTIYF.

V gene TRBV6-1 combines with J gene TRBJ1-4; D is possibly TRBD1 (5 bases). From germline, CDR1 is MNHNS and CDR2 SASEGT. The CDR3 totals 15 residues. V shed 3 bases and J shed 7 bases, with 15 bases lying between them. CDR3 protein: CASSDFYRSPEKLFF. The DNA of the CDR3 is TGTGCCAGCAGTGATTTCTACAGGAGCCCTGAAAAACTGTTTTTT.

This clone was counted many times. This chain connects TRBV7-9 to TRBJ1-5, with 7 positions matching TRBD1. Per germline, CDR1 SEHNR and CDR2 FQNEAQ (reference sequence). V dropped 2 bases and J dropped 7; count of bases not matched to a gene: 2. CDR3 length equals 13 residues. CDR3 DNA sequence: TGTGCCAGCAGCTTAACAGGGGAACAGCCCCAGCATTTT. Amino acid sequence: CASSLTGEQPQHF.

The gene calls are TRBV7-3 and TRBJ2-1; TRBD2 matches 15 bases. After removal of 0 bases from V and 7 bases from J, the junction contained 10 bases not matched to a gene. CDR3 size: 19 residues. The germline CDR1 and CDR2 sequences are SGHTA and FQGTGA. The CDR3 here is CASSLTSGLAGGFENEQFF. DNA for the CDR3: TGTGCCAGCAGCTTAACATCGGGACTAGCGGGGGGCTTTGAGAATGAGCAGTTCTTC. Using reference TRBV7-3 and TRBJ2-1 for the parts outside the CDR3, the full variable domain is GAGVSQTPSNKVTEKGKYVELRCDPISGHTALYWYRQSLGQGPEFLIYFQGTGAADDSGLPNDRFFAVRPEGSVSTLKIQRTERGDSAVYLCASSLTSGLAGGFENEQFFGPGTRLTVL.

This clone was recorded only once. The V gene is TRBV11-2, the J gene TRBJ2-7, with D unclear. The germline V and J ends were trimmed by 1 base and 1 base, with 11 bases remaining between them. The CDR3 consists of 15 residues. Germline CDR1 is SGHAT and CDR2 is FQNNGV. CDR3: CASSLAAVGSYEQYV. The CDR3 bases are TGTGCCAGCAGCTTAGCCGCTGTGGGTTCCTACGAGCAGTACGTC.